This note documents a single T cell receptor beta chain sequence. Its target is not known. Germline CDR1 and CDR2: SGHVS and FQNEAQ. Trimming cost V 5 bases and J 7 bases, with 15 bases left between them. The CDR3 consists of 14 residues. The data are from a study of chemoradiotherapy in HPV16-positive cancers. Study outcomes and limitations: Candidate HPV-specific clones and E7-related TCR motifs grew in tumor during treatment. The functional HPV-specific definition rests on just a couple of HPV16-positive patients.

Using immunoSEQ multiplex PCR, the repertoire was profiled, and TCRdb retains in-frame clones only, with some absent. The repertoire holds fewer than 20,000 clones, with approximately 88% as singletons. Sequencing used blood, obtained from a patient who underwent chemoradiotherapy. This clonotype originated in a human donor with HPV-associated anogenital cancer. This sequence joins TRBV7-8 and TRBJ2-1; D gene uncertain. The chain's CDR3 is CASSPTYRRNEQFF. The CDR3 DNA reads as TGTGCCAGCAGCCCGACCTACCGAAGAAATGAGCAGTTCTTC.